This entry concerns a single T cell receptor (beta chain). The data stem from a study of blood T cell repertoires in COVID-19. Overall study: Samples came from the United States, Italy and Spain, spanning acute and convalescent COVID-19.

The data were produced by immunoSEQ multiplex PCR, yet TCRdb's version contains in-frame clones alone and is incomplete. In the table there are roughly 240,000 clones, roughly four fifths of which are singletons. The germline CDR1 and CDR2 sequences are SGHDN and FVKESK. The junction had 10 bases not matched to a gene; V was cut back by 3 bases and J by 11 bases. The CDR3 totals 15 residues. V gene TRBV14 combines with J gene TRBJ2-3; 11 positions agree with TRBD2. Sequenced sample: peripheral blood. The receptor was isolated from a woman of 80 years or more with acute or convalescent COVID-19. The DNA for the CDR3 is TGTGCCAGCAGCCACACCGGCGTTACTAGCGGGAGGCAGTATTTT. Amino acid sequence: CASSHTGVTSGRQYF. The full variable domain, its missing parts supplied by reference TRBV14 and TRBJ2-3, is EAGVTQFPSHSVIEKGQTVTLRCDPISGHDNLYWYRRVMGKEIKFLLHFVKESKQDESGMPNNRFLAERTGGTYSTLKVQPAELEDSGVYFCASSHTGVTSGRQYFGPGTRLTVL.